The 24 T cell receptor beta chains reported below all come from one sample, sequenced in a study of T cells in Graves' hyperthyroidism and ophthalmopathy. From RNA transcripts, TCR beta CDR3 regions were amplified. The TCR CDR3 first-round RT-PCR relied on the HTBI primer set. TCRdb recomputed calls from the multiplex PCR reads with MiXCR, one row per CDR3 protein. The sample holds about 600,000 distinct CDR3 sequences, more than 14% seen once. The specimen was blood. The receptor source for this set is a woman between 50 and 59 years old with Graves' ophthalmopathy.

This clonotype was picked up a small number of times. The CDR3, as DNA: TGTGCCAGCAGCATCTACGTCCGCTACGAGCAGTACTTC. It translates to CASSIYVRYEQYF. The chain couples TRBV7-2 to TRBJ2-7; D ambiguous. V was cut by 5 bases and J by 3 bases, with 11 bases left in between. The CDR3 loop spans 13 amino acids. Germline values: CDR1 SGHTA, CDR2 FQGNSA. Supplemented by reference TRBV7-2 and TRBJ2-7, the full variable domain reads GAGVSQSPSNKVTEKGKDVELRCDPISGHTALYWYRQSLGQGLEFLIYFQGNSAPDKSGLPSDRFSAERTGGSVSTLTIQRTQQEDSAVYLCASSIYVRYEQYFGPGTRLTVT.

V and J are TRBV4-2 and TRBJ1-2; 7 bases align to TRBD1. V lost 3 bases, J lost 7 bases, and 5 bases stayed unmatched. CDR1 and CDR2 from the germline V gene are LGHNA and YNFKEQ. The CDR3 is 13 residues long. In nucleotides, the CDR3 is TGTGCCAGCAGCCACCAAAGACAGGGTGGCTACACCTTC. Translating gives CASSHQRQGGYTF.

This chain uses TRBV29-1 with TRBJ2-7; D remains ambiguous. From germline, CDR1 is SQVTM and CDR2 ANQGSEA. With 6 bases removed from V and 3 bases from J, the gap between germline ends came to 9 bases. The CDR3 length is 11 residues. The CDR3 bases are TGCAGCGTAAAGGGCGACTACGAGCAGTACTTC. This codes for CSVKGDYEQYF.

At least ten counts were recorded for this clonotype. J is TRBJ2-7 and V is TRBV28; D remains ambiguous. Germline values: CDR1 MDHEN, CDR2 SYDVKM. The length of the CDR3 is 13 residues. V was cut by 1 base and J by 5 bases, with 9 bases left in between. CDR3 sequence (DNA): TGTGCCAGCAGTTTATCAGTGTTACACGAGCAGTACTTC. Protein product: CASSLSVLHEQYF.

This clonotype was seen ten or more times. The V gene is TRBV7-9, the J gene TRBJ2-4; D is possibly TRBD1 (6 bases). Germline V gene lookup returns CDR1 SEHNR and CDR2 FQNEAQ (reference sequence). This CDR3 is built from 13 residues. The ends were cut back, 5 bases at V and 3 bases at J, with 8 bases in the middle. This chain's CDR3 is CASSRTDKNIQYF. CDR3 in DNA: TGTGCCAGCAGCCGGACAGACAAAAACATTCAGTACTTC.

There are many counts of this clonotype. This chain uses TRBV7-6 with TRBJ2-7; TRBD2 agrees at 11 bases. This CDR3 contains 15 residues. V lost 0 bases to trimming and J lost 4 bases; unmatched junction nucleotides: 2. Germline CDR1 is SGHVS and CDR2 is FNYEAQ. The CDR3 spells CASSLATSGSYEQYF. The DNA for the CDR3 is TGTGCCAGCAGCTTAGCTACTAGCGGGAGTTACGAGCAGTACTTC.

This clonotype was found many times. This rearrangement joins TRBV15 to TRBJ2-3; tentatively, D is TRBD2 (6 bases). Trimming removed 3 bases from V and 0 bases from J, with 10 bases in between. The CDR3 spans 15 residues. Germline lookup yields CDR1 LNHNV and CDR2 YYDKDF (reference sequence). CDR3 residues: CATSSLTSSTDTQYF. For the CDR3, the DNA is TGTGCCACCAGCAGTCTAACTAGCAGCACAGATACGCAGTATTTT.

This clonotype was seen more than once but under ten times. A much larger clone lies a single base off, so this may be a read error. CDR3 protein: CASSSYRVGANCGYTF. CDR3 nucleotide sequence: TGTGCCAGCAGCTCCTACAGGGTGGGAGCTAACTGTGGCTACACCTTC. The V call is TRBV11-2, the J call TRBJ1-2, with D perhaps matching TRBD1 (6 bases). The CDR3 is 16 residues long. Germline CDR1 SGHAT, CDR2 FQNNGV. Full variable domain (missing parts from reference TRBV11-2 and TRBJ1-2): EAGVAQSPRYKIIEKRQSVAFWCNPISGHATLYWYQQILGQGPKLLIQFQNNGVVDDSQLPKDRFSAERLKGVDSTLKIQPAKLEDSAVYLCASSSYRVGANCGYTFGSGTRLTVV.

The sample holds a few counts of this clonotype. The chain employs TRBV7-3 and TRBJ2-1; 7 nucleotides align to TRBD1. Germline loops: CDR1 SGHTA, CDR2 FQGTGA. Trimming at V came to 4 bases and at J to 1 base, leaving 7 bases not matched to a gene. The CDR3 has 16 amino acids. The CDR3 protein is CASSSTGTASYNEQFF. DNA of the CDR3: TGTGCCAGCAGCTCAACCGGGACAGCGTCCTACAATGAGCAGTTCTTC.

The chain links TRBV27 to TRBJ2-1; TRBD2 matches at 8 bases. With V trimmed by 0 bases and J by 9 bases, 7 bases remained unmatched. CDR3 length: 15 amino acids. Germline assignment: CDR1 MNHEY and CDR2 SMNVEV (reference sequence). Here the CDR3 reads CASSLSYGTSIEQFF. DNA for the CDR3: TGTGCCAGCAGTTTATCGTACGGGACTAGTATTGAGCAGTTCTTC.

This clonotype has at least ten counts. This chain connects TRBV28 to TRBJ2-7, with 8 positions matching TRBD2. Germline CDR1 and CDR2: MDHEN and SYDVKM. V gave up 5 bases and J gave up 7 bases; unmatched junction bases: 10. The CDR3 runs 14 residues. CDR3 bases: TGTGCCAGCAGTGGTGATCCCGGGACTAGTGAGCAGTACTTC. Protein: CASSGDPGTSEQYF.

The rearrangement joins TRBV6-1 to TRBJ2-7; the match to TRBD1 covers 9 bases. Germline assignment: CDR1 MNHNS and CDR2 SASEGT. V was clipped by 3 bases and J by 0 bases; unmatched bases: 9. The CDR3 loop spans 17 amino acids. The CDR3 sequence is CASSESAGTGFSYEQYF. The CDR3 region has the DNA TGTGCCAGCAGTGAGTCAGCCGGGACAGGGTTCTCCTACGAGCAGTACTTC.

This clonotype was observed many times. One junction end does not reproduce the germline sequence, and a read error may be involved. The J gene is TRBJ2-5, the V gene TRBV7-6; 10 bases are a match to TRBD2. This CDR3 contains 14 residues. Germline values: CDR1 SGHVS, CDR2 FNYEAQ. The CDR3 DNA is TGTGCCAGCAGCCTAGCGGGAGTGGGGGAGACCCAGTACTTC. Protein: CASSLAGVGETQYF.

This clonotype was recorded at least ten times. V and J are TRBV20-1 and TRBJ2-1; 15 nucleotides line up with TRBD2. CDR3 size: 14 residues. V shed 4 bases and J 6 bases; nucleotides not matched to a gene: 1. Looked up from germline, CDR1 is DFQATT and CDR2 is SNEGSKA (reference sequence). The CDR3, as DNA: TGCAGTGCTAAGGGACTAGCGGGAGGCAATGAGCAGTTCTTC. Protein product: CSAKGLAGGNEQFF.

This chain uses TRBV28 with TRBJ2-1; the D gene could be TRBD1 or TRBD2 (5 bases each). V lost 5 bases and J 0 bases, leaving 14 bases between the germline ends. From germline, CDR1 is MDHEN and CDR2 SYDVKM. This CDR3 is built from 16 residues. The CDR3 nucleotides are TGTGCCAGCAGTACGGGACGGAAGAGCTCCTACAATGAGCAGTTCTTC. Residues: CASSTGRKSSYNEQFF.

This clonotype was detected a few times. This rearrangement joins TRBV19 to TRBJ2-7; possible D gene TRBD1, 6 bases. The CDR3 consists of 15 residues. The germline V gene has CDR1 LNHDA and CDR2 SQIVND (reference sequence). V was pared by 0 bases and J by 3 bases, with 12 bases between. The CDR3 sequence is CASSIDSQGGYEQYF. The CDR3 DNA reads as TGTGCCAGTAGTATAGATTCACAGGGCGGCTACGAGCAGTACTTC. Full variable domain (outside the CDR3, taken from reference TRBV19 and TRBJ2-7): DGGITQSPKYLFRKEGQNVTLSCEQNLNHDAMYWYRQDPGQGLRLIYYSQIVNDFQKGDIAEGYSVSREKKESFPLTVTSAQKNPTAFYLCASSIDSQGGYEQYFGPGTRLTVT.

This clonotype was found a few times. The chain couples TRBV5-1 to TRBJ2-3; 15 bases align to TRBD2. Trimming cost V 3 bases and J 0 bases; bases outside gene matches: 5. This CDR3 comprises 18 residues. Germline lookup yields CDR1 SGHRS and CDR2 YFSETQ. The CDR3 DNA reads TGCGCCAGCAGCTCCCAAGGACTAGCGGGAGGGAGCACAGATACGCAGTATTTT. Protein sequence: CASSSQGLAGGSTDTQYF.

This clonotype was picked up many times. The chain employs TRBV15 and TRBJ2-7; the D gene is possibly TRBD2 (6 bases). CDR1 is LNHNV and CDR2 is YYDKDF in the germline V gene (reference sequence). The V gene lost 0 bases and the J gene lost 0 bases, with 6 bases spanning the gap. The CDR3 is made up of 14 amino acids. The DNA for the CDR3 is TGTGCCACCAGCAGAGAGACTAGCTCCTACGAGCAGTACTTC. Protein product: CATSRETSSYEQYF.

About this clonotype: A clone one base away is much larger, so this may be a read error. This chain links TRBV6-1 with TRBJ2-1; 14 bases agree with TRBD2. With 5 bases clipped from V and 10 bases from J, the junction kept 7 bases outside the gene matches. Germline lookup yields CDR1 MNHNS and CDR2 SASEGT. The CDR3 is 15 amino acids. The DNA of the CDR3 is TGTGCCAGCAGTACAGGGACTAGCGGGAGCGGCGAGCAGTTCTTC. Its protein product is CASSTGTSGSGEQFF.

This chain connects TRBV5-1 to TRBJ2-4; 11 bases fit TRBD1. The V and J ends lost 4 bases and 8 bases, in that order; junction bases with no gene match: 5. Germline V gene lookup returns CDR1 SGHRS and CDR2 YFSETQ. This CDR3 region has 14 residues. CDR3 loop: CASSPDRGQDIQYF. CDR3 nucleotide sequence: TGCGCCAGCAGCCCGGACAGGGGGCAGGACATTCAGTACTTC.

This clonotype came up many times. The chain carries TRBV28 and TRBJ1-1; no firm D call. The CDR3 covers 14 residues. CDR1 and CDR2 from the germline V gene are MDHEN and SYDVKM. V was pared by 10 bases and J by 0 bases, with 15 bases between. CDR3 sequence reads: CATWGEIVNTEAFF. In nucleotides, the CDR3 is TGTGCCACGTGGGGTGAGATCGTGAACACTGAAGCTTTCTTT.

Ten or more counts support this clonotype. The chain recombines TRBV20-1 with TRBJ1-1, with D perhaps matching TRBD1 (6 bases). The CDR3 is 13 residues long. Deletions cut 6 bases from V and 0 bases from J, with 11 bases between. Germline CDR1 and CDR2: DFQATT and SNEGSKA (reference sequence). Here the CDR3 DNA reads TGCAGTGCGGAAAGGGACATGAACACTGAAGCTTTCTTT. This codes for CSAERDMNTEAFF.

This chain links TRBV7-2 with TRBJ2-1, with 11 bases fitting TRBD2. The CDR3 consists of 14 residues. J was trimmed by 3 bases and V by 6 bases; bases with no gene match: 1. Looked up from germline, CDR1 is SGHTA and CDR2 is FQGNSA. The CDR3 sequence: CASRTSGIYNEQFF. The CDR3 DNA follows: TGTGCCAGCAGGACTAGCGGGATCTACAATGAGCAGTTCTTC. Full variable domain (rest looked up from reference TRBV7-2 and TRBJ2-1): GAGVSQSPSNKVTEKGKDVELRCDPISGHTALYWYRQSLGQGLEFLIYFQGNSAPDKSGLPSDRFSAERTGGSVSTLTIQRTQQEDSAVYLCASRTSGIYNEQFFGPGTRLTVL.

This clonotype came up a few times. J is TRBJ2-2 and V is TRBV20-1; TRBD1 agrees at 10 bases. The germline gives CDR1 DFQATT, CDR2 SNEGSKA (reference sequence). CDR3 length equals 16 residues. V shed 1 base, J shed 3 bases, and the junction held 5 bases outside the gene matches. The CDR3 here is CSARVHGQGDTGELFF. CDR3 DNA sequence: TGCAGTGCTAGAGTACATGGACAGGGGGACACCGGGGAGCTGTTTTTT.